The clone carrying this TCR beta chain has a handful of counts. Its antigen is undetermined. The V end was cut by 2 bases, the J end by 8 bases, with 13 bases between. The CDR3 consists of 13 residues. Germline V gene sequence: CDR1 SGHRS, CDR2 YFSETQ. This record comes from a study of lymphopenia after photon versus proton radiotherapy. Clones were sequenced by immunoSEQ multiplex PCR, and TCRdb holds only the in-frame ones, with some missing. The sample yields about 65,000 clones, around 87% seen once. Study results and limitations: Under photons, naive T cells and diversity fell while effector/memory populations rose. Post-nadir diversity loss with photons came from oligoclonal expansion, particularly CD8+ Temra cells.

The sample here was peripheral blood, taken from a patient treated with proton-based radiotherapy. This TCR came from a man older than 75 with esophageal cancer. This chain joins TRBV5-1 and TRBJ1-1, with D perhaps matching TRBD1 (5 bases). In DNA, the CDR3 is TGCGCCAGCAGCTTAGGGTGGGGGGACGAAGCTTTCTTT. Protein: CASSLGWGDEAFF.